This T cell receptor beta chain came from a study of response to subunit inactivated influenza vaccine. From the RT-PCR reads, TCRdb called clonotypes with MiXCR, one entry per CDR3 protein. The sample gives about 570,000 distinct CDR3 sequences, 11% of which show up once; roughly 9.6% is in the top ten. In this sample, this clonotype turned up many times. The sample was also reused in another study, on T cells expressing NK-cell markers. That report adds: Libraries used 5'RACE template switching adding universal primer site and UMIs.

This receptor was taken from a man in his fifties or sixties who received an inactivated influenza vaccine. The sequenced sample was PBMCs from blood, obtained on the day of vaccination.

CDR3 sequence (DNA): TGTGCCAGCAGGATGACCGGGACTAGCGGGAAGACAGATACGCAGTATTTT. It encodes CASRMTGTSGKTDTQYF. This chain uses TRBV6-6 with TRBJ2-3, with 13 bases matching TRBD2. This CDR3 has 17 amino acids. The ends lost 6 bases at V and 3 bases at J; junction bases unmatched: 9. Germline V CDR1 and CDR2: MNHNY, SVGAGI (reference sequence).